Following are 28 T cell receptor beta chains from one sample sequenced in a study of early T cells in non-severe SARS-CoV-2 infection (dated by TCRdb to 2020 to 2022). The method was 5' RACE. Sequenced using a NextSeq 500. The raw public data were reprocessed by TCRdb itself: fastp quality trimming at Q25, MiXCR clonotype calling, in-frame beta chains only. CDR3 protein sequences are deduplicated, and each keeps its most common genes and DNA. Within this sample are tens of thousands of distinct CDR3 sequences, with roughly 12% of them counted one time only. The leading ten clones occupy under 4% of the sample. The sequencing input was whole blood. All receptors come from an adult who was a healthcare worker with PCR-confirmed SARS-CoV-2 infection or an uninfected control (not recorded which).

In this sample, this clonotype turned up many times. This chain joins TRBV7-9 and TRBJ2-7; possible D gene TRBD2, 5 bases. Trimming removed 5 bases from V and 3 bases from J, with 11 bases in between. CDR3 length: 13 amino acids. CDR1 and CDR2 (germline): SEHNR, FQNEAQ (reference sequence). The CDR3 DNA reads as TGTGCCAGCAGCCTACCTGGGAGCTACGAGCAGTACTTC. Its protein product is CASSLPGSYEQYF.

This clonotype appeared many times. This chain joins TRBV7-9 and TRBJ2-5; no firm D call. Per germline, CDR1 SEHNR and CDR2 FQNEAQ (reference sequence). Trimming took 5 bases from V and 5 from J, leaving 12 bases between them. This CDR3 is 13 amino acids long. The CDR3: CASSPSVSETQYF. The CDR3 DNA sequence: TGTGCCAGCAGCCCCTCCGTCTCGGAGACCCAGTACTTC.

This clonotype was observed many times. The rearrangement links TRBV12-3 or TRBV12-4 to TRBJ2-2; either TRBD1 or TRBD2 may supply D (5 bases each). The CDR3 has 15 residues. The V and J ends lost 5 bases and 3 bases respectively, with 13 bases between them. The CDR3 region has the DNA TGTGCCAGCAGTACCCCGGGACCCCACACCGGGGAGCTGTTTTTT. It yields the protein CASSTPGPHTGELFF.

By share, this clonotype ranks as medium-sized. The rearrangement links TRBV12-3 or TRBV12-4 to TRBJ2-2; D possibly corresponds to TRBD2 (5 bases). The V and J ends lost 4 bases and 1 base respectively, with 10 bases between them. This CDR3 spans 15 amino acids. CDR3: CASSYAGRNTGELFF. CDR3 in DNA: TGTGCCAGCAGTTATGCGGGCAGGAACACCGGGGAGCTGTTTTTT.

This clonotype was found a few times. This sequence joins TRBV9 and TRBJ1-1; D unresolved. Germline lookup yields CDR1 SGDLS and CDR2 YYNGEE. The CDR3 is 15 residues long. Trimming left V 5 bases short and J 2 bases short, with 16 bases between. CDR3 in DNA: TGTGCCAGCAGTTCCTCAGCGGCCCCTAACACTGAAGCTTTCTTT. Amino acids: CASSSSAAPNTEAFF.

This clonotype was recorded many times. The chain recombines TRBV7-6 with TRBJ2-5; D might be TRBD1 (6 bases). V was clipped by 3 bases and J by 4 bases, with 15 bases between them. Germline CDR1 reads SGHVS; CDR2 reads FNYEAQ. CDR3 length: 15 amino acids. The CDR3 reads CASSLPGHPGETQYF. The CDR3 coding sequence is TGTGCCAGCAGCTTGCCGGGACATCCGGGAGAGACCCAGTACTTC.

This clonotype has just a few counts. The gene calls are TRBV4-1 and TRBJ2-2, with D possibly matching TRBD1 (6 bases). V lost 5 bases and J 6 bases, leaving 16 bases between the germline ends. Germline V lookup: CDR1 MGHRA, CDR2 YSYEKL. The CDR3 has 15 amino acids. The CDR3 region is CASSFRLTGSGELFF. The CDR3 DNA sequence: TGCGCCAGCAGCTTCCGCTTAACAGGGTCCGGGGAGCTGTTTTTT.

The rearrangement uses TRBV18 and TRBJ2-2, with D hard to call. Between the trimmed V and J ends, which lost 6 bases and 0 bases, there was a span of 2 bases. The CDR3 runs to 12 residues. Germline V gives CDR1 KGHSH, CDR2 LQKENI. CDR3 loop: CASSSNTGELFF. The CDR3 DNA sequence: TGTGCCAGCTCGTCGAACACCGGGGAGCTGTTTTTT. The full variable domain, rest sourced from reference TRBV18 and TRBJ2-2, is NAGVMQNPRHLVRRRGQEARLRCSPMKGHSHVYWYRQLPEEGLKFMVYLQKENIIDESGMPKERFSAEFPKEGPSILRIQQVVRGDSAAYFCASSSNTGELFFGEGSRLTVL.

This chain uses TRBV11-2 with TRBJ1-1; D gene unclear. The CDR3 is made up of 15 amino acids. Trimming left V 1 base short and J 1 base short, with 10 bases between. Germline V lookup: CDR1 SGHAT, CDR2 FQNNGV. CDR3 amino acids: CASSLGQLSNTEAFF. In DNA form, the CDR3 reads TGTGCCAGCAGCTTAGGTCAACTATCGAACACTGAAGCTTTCTTT.

V usage is TRBV5-4 and J usage is TRBJ2-1, with 7 bases lining up with TRBD1. This CDR3 has 15 amino acids. Germline CDR1 and CDR2: SGHNT and YYREEE (reference sequence). The V and J ends lost 4 bases and 4 bases, in that order; junction bases with no gene match: 8. CDR3 coding DNA: TGTGCCAGCAGCCCCGGACAGGCCAAATACAATGAGCAGTTCTTC. Protein: CASSPGQAKYNEQFF.

The J gene is TRBJ2-6, the V gene TRBV18, with 8 positions matching TRBD1. The CDR3 has 18 amino acids. Per germline, CDR1 KGHSH and CDR2 LQKENI. Losses at the gene ends were 3 bases for V and 0 bases for J; bases not matched to a gene: 7. The CDR3 here is CASSPQGAKSSGANVLTF. The CDR3 coding sequence is TGTGCCAGCTCACCCCAGGGGGCTAAATCCTCTGGGGCCAACGTCCTGACTTTC.

This clonotype was detected a few times. This chain links TRBV25-1 with TRBJ2-5; 7 bases line up with TRBD1. CDR3 length equals 12 residues. J lost 9 bases, V lost 5 bases, and 6 bases had no gene match. Germline V lookup: CDR1 MGHDK, CDR2 SYGVNS. This CDR3 reads CASSQGTGAQYF. DNA for the CDR3: TGTGCCAGCAGTCAGGGAACAGGGGCCCAGTACTTC.

This rearrangement joins TRBV19 to TRBJ1-5; D remains ambiguous. CDR1 and CDR2 from the germline V gene are LNHDA and SQIVND (reference sequence). This CDR3 is 14 amino acids long. Trimming left V 5 bases short and J 0 bases short, with 8 bases between. DNA of the CDR3: TGTGCCAGTAGTTGGAGTTATAGCAATCAGCCCCAGCATTTT. It specifies CASSWSYSNQPQHF.

This clonotype was seen ten or more times. The gene calls are TRBV20-1 and TRBJ2-3; the D call may be TRBD1 or TRBD2 (6 bases each). Germline V CDR1 and CDR2: DFQATT, SNEGSKA (reference sequence). V lost 5 bases, J lost 2 bases, and 20 bases lay in between. The CDR3 is made up of 16 amino acids. CDR3 DNA: TGCAGTGCTCGCGGTGAGGGGGGCGGACCCACAGATACGCAGTATTTT. It is translated as CSARGEGGGPTDTQYF.

At least ten counts were recorded for this clonotype. This chain connects TRBV12-3 or TRBV12-4 to TRBJ2-5; D unresolved. V lost 8 bases and J lost 1, with 11 bases in between. There are 13 residues in the CDR3. The CDR3 reads CASSPTVQETQYF. CDR3 nucleotides: TGTGCCAGCTCCCCCACAGTCCAAGAGACCCAGTACTTC.

This clonotype has ten or more counts. CDR3 region: CASSYGGVREKLFF. CDR3 nucleotide sequence: TGTGCCAGCAGTTACGGTGGGGTCCGGGAAAAACTGTTTTTT. The chain joins TRBV28 to TRBJ1-4, with D uncertain. Per germline, CDR1 MDHEN and CDR2 SYDVKM. The V end lost 4 bases, the J end lost 8 bases, and 14 bases lay between the germline ends. This CDR3 region has 14 residues.

The sample holds many counts of this clonotype. CDR3 sequence (DNA): TGCAGTGCGACCCCCCGGGACAGGGGCGGAGAGACCCAGTACTTC. Protein sequence: CSATPRDRGGETQYF. The chain couples TRBV20-1 to TRBJ2-5; 10 positions agree with TRBD1. This CDR3 comprises 15 residues. Germline V gene data show CDR1 as DFQATT and CDR2 as SNEGSKA (reference sequence). V shed 6 bases and J 4 bases; nucleotides not matched to a gene: 11.

The genes are TRBV20-1 and TRBJ2-3; weak D call: TRBD2 (6 bases). Trimming took off 5 bases at V and 5 bases at J, with 17 bases between the two ends. CDR3 size: 14 residues. CDR1 is DFQATT, CDR2 SNEGSKA, per germline (reference sequence). CDR3 sequence (DNA): TGCAGTGCTCCGACTAGGTTGGGCCTAGATACGCAGTATTTT. Translation gives CSAPTRLGLDTQYF.

This clonotype appeared many times. The rearrangement joins TRBV20-1 to TRBJ2-3; no clear D gene. Per the germline V gene, CDR1 is DFQATT and CDR2 is SNEGSKA (reference sequence). This CDR3 spans 13 amino acids. Trimming left V 6 bases short and J 1 base short, with 11 bases between. CDR3 DNA sequence: TGCAGTGCCCCCCAGCCGGGCACAGATACGCAGTATTTT. Its translation: CSAPQPGTDTQYF.

V usage is TRBV6-4 and J usage is TRBJ1-5; tentative D call: TRBD1 (5 bases). Trimming cost V 7 bases and J 4 bases, with 17 bases left between them. The length of the CDR3 is 15 residues. Germline assignment: CDR1 MRHNA and CDR2 SNTAGT. The CDR3 DNA reads TGTGCCAGCACCGGTGGGACGGGGGGGAATCAGCCCCAGCATTTT. As protein: CASTGGTGGNQPQHF.

By share, this clonotype ranks as large. V usage is TRBV20-1 and J usage is TRBJ2-3; D is perhaps TRBD1 or TRBD2 (5 bases each). V lost 4 bases and J 4 bases, leaving 24 bases between the germline ends. Per germline, CDR1 DFQATT and CDR2 SNEGSKA (reference sequence). CDR3 size: 17 residues. The DNA for the CDR3 is TGCAGTGCTATCCCGTCTGAGGGGAGATCGGCCGCAGATACGCAGTATTTT. As protein: CSAIPSEGRSAADTQYF.

This clonotype was seen repeatedly, ten times or more. J is TRBJ2-7 and V is TRBV7-2; D is uncertain. This CDR3 spans 14 amino acids. Germline CDR1 reads SGHTA; CDR2 reads FQGNSA. Between the trimmed V and J ends, which lost 1 base and 3 bases, there was a span of 10 bases. CDR3 sequence (DNA): TGTGCCAGCAGCTTAGGGGGTGGGTTCTACGAGCAGTACTTC. This encodes CASSLGGGFYEQYF.

This clonotype was detected only a few times. The V call is TRBV7-9, the J call TRBJ1-2; no reliable D call. Germline V lookup: CDR1 SEHNR, CDR2 FQNEAQ (reference sequence). This CDR3 has 11 residues. Trimming removed 1 base at V and 6 bases at J, with 3 bases between. CDR3 residues: CASSLGDGYTF. The DNA of the CDR3 is TGTGCCAGCAGCTTAGGGGATGGCTACACCTTC. Filled out from reference TRBV7-9 and TRBJ1-2, the complete variable domain reads DTGVSQNPRHKITKRGQNVTFRCDPISEHNRLYWYRQTLGQGPEFLTYFQNEAQLEKSRLLSDRFSAERPKGSFSTLEIQRTEQGDSAMYLCASSLGDGYTFGSGTRLTVV.

The chain has TRBV28 and TRBJ1-2; no clear D. Germline loops: CDR1 MDHEN, CDR2 SYDVKM. V was pared by 1 base and J by 6 bases, with 15 bases between. This CDR3 spans 15 amino acids. CDR3 loop: CASSLYDGYAHGYTF. CDR3 bases: TGTGCCAGCAGTTTATACGACGGTTATGCGCATGGCTACACCTTC.

This clonotype showed up just a few times. The genes are TRBV29-1 and TRBJ2-7; D not resolved. Germline CDR1 is SQVTM and CDR2 is ANQGSEA. The CDR3 length is 12 residues. V gave up 6 bases and J gave up 1 base, with 10 bases separating them. The DNA of the CDR3 is TGCAGCGTCGTTCCGTCGTCCTACGAGCAGTACTTC. It is translated as CSVVPSSYEQYF.

Ten or more counts support this clonotype. The rearrangement uses TRBV29-1 and TRBJ2-3; 8 nucleotides align to TRBD2. After removal of 7 bases from V and 3 bases from J, the junction contained 9 bases not matched to a gene. CDR1 is SQVTM, CDR2 ANQGSEA, per germline. This CDR3 comprises 14 residues. The CDR3 sequence is CSGSRSGSTDTQYF. CDR3 DNA: TGCAGCGGTTCGAGGAGCGGGAGTACAGATACGCAGTATTTT.

The chain uses TRBV6-6 and TRBJ2-2; D may be TRBD1 (5 bases). The V and J ends lost 7 bases and 8 bases respectively, with 11 bases between them. This CDR3 has 12 residues. The germline V gene has CDR1 MNHNY and CDR2 SVGAGI (reference sequence). CDR3 sequence reads: CASTLGAGELFF. CDR3 in DNA: TGTGCCAGCACATTAGGGGCTGGGGAGCTGTTTTTT.

This sequence joins TRBV5-6 and TRBJ2-1; D is uncertain. The CDR3 covers 15 residues. V was trimmed by 4 bases and J by 8 bases, leaving 19 bases between them. Germline lookup yields CDR1 SGHDT and CDR2 YYEEEE. CDR3 sequence: CASSTSSDGRDEQFF. DNA of the CDR3: TGTGCCAGCAGCACGAGTTCGGACGGTCGGGATGAGCAGTTCTTC.